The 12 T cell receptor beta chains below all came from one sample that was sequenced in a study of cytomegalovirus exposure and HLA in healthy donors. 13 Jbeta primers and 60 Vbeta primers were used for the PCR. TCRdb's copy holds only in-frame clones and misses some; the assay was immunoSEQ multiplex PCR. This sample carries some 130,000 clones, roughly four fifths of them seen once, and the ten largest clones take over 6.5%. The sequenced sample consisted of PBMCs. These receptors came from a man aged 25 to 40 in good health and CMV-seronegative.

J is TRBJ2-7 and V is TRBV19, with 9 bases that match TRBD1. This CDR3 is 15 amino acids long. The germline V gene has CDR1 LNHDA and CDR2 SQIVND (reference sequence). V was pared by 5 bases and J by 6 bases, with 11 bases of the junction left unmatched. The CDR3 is CASSPAGTGLAEQYF. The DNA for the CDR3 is TGTGCCAGTAGTCCCGCCGGGACAGGGTTGGCCGAGCAGTACTTC.

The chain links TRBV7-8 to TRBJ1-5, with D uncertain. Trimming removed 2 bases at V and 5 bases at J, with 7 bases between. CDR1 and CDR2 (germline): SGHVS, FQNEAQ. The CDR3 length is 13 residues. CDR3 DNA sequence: TGTGCCAGCAGCTTAATATCGGATCAGCCCCAGCATTTT. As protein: CASSLISDQPQHF.

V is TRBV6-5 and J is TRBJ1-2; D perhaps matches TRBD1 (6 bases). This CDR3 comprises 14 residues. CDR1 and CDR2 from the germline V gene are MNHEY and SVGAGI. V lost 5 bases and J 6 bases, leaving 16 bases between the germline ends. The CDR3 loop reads CASSERNRADGYTF. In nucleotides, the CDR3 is TGTGCCAGCAGTGAAAGGAACAGGGCCGATGGCTACACCTTC.

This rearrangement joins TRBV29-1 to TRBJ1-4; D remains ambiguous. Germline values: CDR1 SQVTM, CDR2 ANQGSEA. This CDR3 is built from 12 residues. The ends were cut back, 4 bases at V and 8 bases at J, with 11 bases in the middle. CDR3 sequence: CSVGRGGEKLFF. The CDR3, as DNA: TGCAGCGTTGGGCGGGGAGGCGAAAAACTGTTTTTT.

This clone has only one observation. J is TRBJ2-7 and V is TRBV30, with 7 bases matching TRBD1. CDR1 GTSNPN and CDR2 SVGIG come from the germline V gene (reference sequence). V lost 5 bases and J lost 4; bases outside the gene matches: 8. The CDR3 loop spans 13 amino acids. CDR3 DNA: TGTGCCTGGTCGGACAGGAAAAGGTACGAGCAGTACTTC. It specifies CAWSDRKRYEQYF. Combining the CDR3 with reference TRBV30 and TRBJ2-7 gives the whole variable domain SQTIHQWPATLVQPVGSPLSLECTVEGTSNPNLYWYRQAAGRGLQLLFYSVGIGQISSEVPQNLSASRPQDRQFILSSKKLLLSDSGFYLCAWSDRKRYEQYFGPGTRLTVT.

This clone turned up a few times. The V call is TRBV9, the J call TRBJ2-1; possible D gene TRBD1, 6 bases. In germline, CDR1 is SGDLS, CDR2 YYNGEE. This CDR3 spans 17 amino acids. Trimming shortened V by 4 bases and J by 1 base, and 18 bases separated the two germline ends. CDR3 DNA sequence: TGTGCCAGCAGCCCCCGTCCAGGCAGGGGTTCCTACAATGAGCAGTTCTTC. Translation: CASSPRPGRGSYNEQFF.

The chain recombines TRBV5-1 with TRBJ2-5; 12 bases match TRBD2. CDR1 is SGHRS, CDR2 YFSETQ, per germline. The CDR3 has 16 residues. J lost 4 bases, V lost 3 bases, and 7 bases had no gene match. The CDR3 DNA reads TGCGCCAGCAGCTCTCTAGCGGGAGGGGTTGGAGAGACCCAGTACTTC. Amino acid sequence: CASSSLAGGVGETQYF.

CDR3 sequence (DNA): TGCGCCAGCAGCGAGGCCTCCTGGGGGGAGAACACCGGGGAGCTGTTTTTT. Encoded protein: CASSEASWGENTGELFF. The chain joins TRBV5-1 to TRBJ2-2; D might be TRBD2 (6 bases). V lost 4 bases and J lost 1, with 17 bases in between. The CDR3 length is 17 residues. Germline values: CDR1 SGHRS, CDR2 YFSETQ.

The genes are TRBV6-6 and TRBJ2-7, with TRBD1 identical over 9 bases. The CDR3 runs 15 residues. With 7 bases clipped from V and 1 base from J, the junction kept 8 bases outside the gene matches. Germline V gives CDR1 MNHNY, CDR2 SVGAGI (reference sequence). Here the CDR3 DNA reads TGTGCCAGCACCCTCGGGGGACAGGGATCCTACGAGCAGTACTTC. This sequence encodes CASTLGGQGSYEQYF.

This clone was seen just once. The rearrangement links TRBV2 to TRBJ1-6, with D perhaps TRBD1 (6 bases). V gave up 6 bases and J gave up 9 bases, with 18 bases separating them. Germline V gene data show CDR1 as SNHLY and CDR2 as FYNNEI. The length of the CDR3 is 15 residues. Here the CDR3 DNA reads TGTGCCAGCAGCTATCAGGGGTATCGTGTTTCACCCCTCCACTTT. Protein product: CASSYQGYRVSPLHF.

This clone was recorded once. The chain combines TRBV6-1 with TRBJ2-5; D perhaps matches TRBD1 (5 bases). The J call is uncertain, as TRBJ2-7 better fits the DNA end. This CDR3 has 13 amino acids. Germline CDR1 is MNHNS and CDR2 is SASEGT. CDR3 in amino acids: CASSGYRSYEQYF. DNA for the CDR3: TGTGCCAGCAGTGGGTACAGGTCCTACGAGCAGTACTTC.

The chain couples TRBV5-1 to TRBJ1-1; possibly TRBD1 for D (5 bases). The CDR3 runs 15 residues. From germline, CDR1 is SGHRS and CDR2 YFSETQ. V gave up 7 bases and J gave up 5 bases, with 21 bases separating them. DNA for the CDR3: TGCGCCAGCGGGGGGGACCCTACTATCGAAACTGAAGCTTTCTTT. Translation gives CASGGDPTIETEAFF. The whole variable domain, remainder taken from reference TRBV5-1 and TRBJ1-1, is KAGVTQTPRYLIKTRGQQVTLSCSPISGHRSVSWYQQTPGQGLQFLFEYFSETQRNKGNFPGRFSGRQFSNSRSEMNVSTLELGDSALYLCASGGDPTIETEAFFGQGTRLTVV.